This T cell receptor (beta chain) was sequenced for a study of T-cell memory formation after mild COVID-19. Whole-study findings and limits: Several responding clones turned up in pre-infection memory, indicating that cross-reactive memory may have taken part. Later expanders leaned CD4+, whereas day 15 to 85 contracting clones were balanced CD4/CD8.

About this clonotype itself: Its antigen is currently unknown.

Germline CDR1 and CDR2: SGHNT and YYREEE (reference sequence). The CDR3 has 12 amino acids. Trimming left V 4 bases short and J 3 bases short, with 8 bases between. TCRdb independently ran MiXCR on the 5' RACE reads; one entry per CDR3 protein. Of fewer than 700,000 distinct CDR3 sequences in the sample, roughly a fifth were seen once. The sequenced material came from PBMCs or a T cell subset sorted from them (not recorded which). This sequence joins TRBV5-4 and TRBJ2-7; no reliable D call. The receptor's source is an adult woman who had mild COVID-19 (a few samples of this study predate the infection). Cell type and time point are not known. CDR3 nucleotide sequence: TGTGCCAGCAGCGACAAGGGCTACGAGCAGTACTTC. Amino acids: CASSDKGYEQYF.